These 5 T cell receptor beta chains originate from one sample sequenced in a study of blood T cell repertoires in COVID-19. Generated by immunoSEQ multiplex PCR, the TCRdb table keeps only in-frame clones and is missing some. The sample records some 70,000 clones, roughly 88% being singletons. Sequencing was carried out using peripheral blood. Source of these receptors: a woman aged 70 to 79 with acute or convalescent COVID-19.

J is TRBJ2-7 and V is TRBV11-2; D is possibly TRBD2 (6 bases). Trimming pared 3 bases from V and 4 bases from J, leaving 10 bases between. The CDR3 spans 13 residues. Germline V gene sequence: CDR1 SGHAT, CDR2 FQNNGV. CDR3 nucleotide sequence: TGTGCCAGCAGCTTGGGACTGTTTTACGAGCAGTACTTC. Encoded protein: CASSLGLFYEQYF.

The chain combines TRBV24-1 with TRBJ2-1; 11 bases line up with TRBD2. Germline lookup yields CDR1 KGHDR and CDR2 SFDVKD. This CDR3 spans 21 amino acids. With V trimmed by 1 base and J by 0 bases, 13 bases remained unmatched. The CDR3 protein is CATSDFPRGGSGGDSYNEQFF. DNA for the CDR3: TGTGCCACCAGTGATTTCCCTCGTGGGGGTAGCGGGGGGGACTCCTACAATGAGCAGTTCTTC.

This chain connects TRBV10-3 to TRBJ2-3; 7 bases map to TRBD1. V shed 2 bases and J 1 base; nucleotides not matched to a gene: 0. CDR1 is ENHRY and CDR2 is SYGVKD in the germline V gene. The CDR3 runs 14 residues. CDR3 coding DNA: TGTGCCATCAGTGAGGGACAGGGCACAGATACGCAGTATTTT. The encoded protein is CAISEGQGTDTQYF.

The gene calls are TRBV19 and TRBJ1-2; TRBD1 might be the D (6 bases). This CDR3 is 15 amino acids long. Germline CDR1 is LNHDA and CDR2 is SQIVND (reference sequence). The V end lost 9 bases, the J end lost 1 base, and 18 bases lay between the germline ends. The CDR3 is CASTNGQRGNYGYTF. In DNA, the CDR3 is TGTGCCAGCACCAACGGACAGCGGGGTAACTATGGCTACACCTTC.

V is TRBV5-1 and J is TRBJ2-3; D uncertain. The CDR3 has 14 residues. Per the germline V gene, CDR1 is SGHRS and CDR2 is YFSETQ. Between the trimmed V and J ends, which lost 4 bases and 4 bases, there was a span of 13 bases. CDR3 nucleotide sequence: TGCGCCAGCAGCACAGTCCCCGGCTCAGATACGCAGTATTTT. It is translated as CASSTVPGSDTQYF. Drawing the rest from reference TRBV5-1 and TRBJ2-3, the complete variable domain is KAGVTQTPRYLIKTRGQQVTLSCSPISGHRSVSWYQQTPGQGLQFLFEYFSETQRNKGNFPGRFSGRQFSNSRSEMNVSTLELGDSALYLCASSTVPGSDTQYFGPGTRLTVL.